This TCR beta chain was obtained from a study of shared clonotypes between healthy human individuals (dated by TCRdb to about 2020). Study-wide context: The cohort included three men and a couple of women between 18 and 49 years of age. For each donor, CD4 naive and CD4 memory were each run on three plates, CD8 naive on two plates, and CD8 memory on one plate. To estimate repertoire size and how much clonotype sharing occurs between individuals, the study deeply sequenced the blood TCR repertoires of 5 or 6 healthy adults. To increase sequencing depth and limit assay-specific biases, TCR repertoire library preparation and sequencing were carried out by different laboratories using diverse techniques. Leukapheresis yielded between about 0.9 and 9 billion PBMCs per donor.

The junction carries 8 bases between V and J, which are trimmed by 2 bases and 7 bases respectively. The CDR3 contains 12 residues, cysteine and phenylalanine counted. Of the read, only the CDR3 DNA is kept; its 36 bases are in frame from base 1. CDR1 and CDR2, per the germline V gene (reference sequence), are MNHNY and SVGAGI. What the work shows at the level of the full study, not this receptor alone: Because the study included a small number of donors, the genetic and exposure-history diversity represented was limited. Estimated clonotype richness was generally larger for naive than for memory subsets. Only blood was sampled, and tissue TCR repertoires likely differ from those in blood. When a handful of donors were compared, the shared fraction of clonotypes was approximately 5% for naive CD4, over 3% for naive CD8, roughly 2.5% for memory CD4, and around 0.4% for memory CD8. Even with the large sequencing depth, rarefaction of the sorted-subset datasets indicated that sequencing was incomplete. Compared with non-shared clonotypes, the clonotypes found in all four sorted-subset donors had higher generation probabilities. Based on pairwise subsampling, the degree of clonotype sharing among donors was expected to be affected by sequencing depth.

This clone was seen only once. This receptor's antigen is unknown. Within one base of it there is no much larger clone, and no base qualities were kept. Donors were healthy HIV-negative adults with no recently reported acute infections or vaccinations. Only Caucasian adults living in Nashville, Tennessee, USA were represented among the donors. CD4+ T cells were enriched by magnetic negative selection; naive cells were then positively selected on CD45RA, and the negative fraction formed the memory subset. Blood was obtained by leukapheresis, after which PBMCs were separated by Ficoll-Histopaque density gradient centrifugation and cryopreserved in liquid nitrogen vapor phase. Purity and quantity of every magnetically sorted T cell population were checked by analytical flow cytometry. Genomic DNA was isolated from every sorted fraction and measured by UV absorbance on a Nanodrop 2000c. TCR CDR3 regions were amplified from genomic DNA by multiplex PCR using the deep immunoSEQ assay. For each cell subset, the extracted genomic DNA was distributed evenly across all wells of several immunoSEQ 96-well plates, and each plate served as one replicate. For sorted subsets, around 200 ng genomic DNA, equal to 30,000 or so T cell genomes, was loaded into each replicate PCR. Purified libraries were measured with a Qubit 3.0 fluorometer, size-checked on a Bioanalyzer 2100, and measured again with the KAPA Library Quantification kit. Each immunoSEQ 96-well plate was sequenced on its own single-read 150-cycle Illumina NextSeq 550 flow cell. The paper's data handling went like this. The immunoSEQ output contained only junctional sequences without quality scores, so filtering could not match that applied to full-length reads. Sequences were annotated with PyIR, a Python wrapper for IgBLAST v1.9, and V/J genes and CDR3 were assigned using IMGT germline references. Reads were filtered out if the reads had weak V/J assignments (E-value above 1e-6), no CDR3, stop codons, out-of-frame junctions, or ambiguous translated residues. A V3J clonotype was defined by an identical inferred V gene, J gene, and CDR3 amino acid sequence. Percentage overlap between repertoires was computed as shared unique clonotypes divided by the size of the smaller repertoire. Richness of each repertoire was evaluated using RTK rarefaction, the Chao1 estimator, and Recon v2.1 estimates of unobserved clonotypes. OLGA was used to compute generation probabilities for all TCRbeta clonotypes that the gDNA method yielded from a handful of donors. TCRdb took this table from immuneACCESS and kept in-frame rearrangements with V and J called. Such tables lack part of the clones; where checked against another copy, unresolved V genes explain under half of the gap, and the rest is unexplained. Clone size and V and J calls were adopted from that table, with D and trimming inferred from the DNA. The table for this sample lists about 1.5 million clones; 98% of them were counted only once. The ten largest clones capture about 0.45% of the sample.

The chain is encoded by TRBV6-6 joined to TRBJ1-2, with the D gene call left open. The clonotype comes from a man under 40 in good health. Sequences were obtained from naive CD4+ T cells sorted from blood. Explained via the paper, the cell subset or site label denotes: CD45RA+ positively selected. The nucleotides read TGTGCCAGCAGTTACAGAGGCAGTGGCTACACCTTC. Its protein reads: CASSYRGSGYTF.